This TCR beta chain was identified in a study of T cells in Graves' hyperthyroidism and ophthalmopathy. TCR beta CDR3 regions were amplified from RNA. HTBI primers were used for first-round RT-PCR of the TCR CDR3. From the multiplex PCR reads, TCRdb called clonotypes with MiXCR, one entry per CDR3 protein. The table has hundreds of thousands of distinct CDR3 sequences, roughly 20% seen once; the top ten hold about 34%. The sequenced sample was blood. The source is a young man with Graves' ophthalmopathy.

This chain's CDR3 is CASSRQTGTDNEKLFF. As DNA, the CDR3 is TGTGCCAGCAGCCGACAGACCGGGACAGATAATGAAAAACTGTTTTTT. The genes are TRBV4-2 and TRBJ1-4; TRBD1 matches at 7 bases. Trimming removed 4 bases from V and 4 bases from J; junction bases left unmatched: 9. The germline CDR1 and CDR2 sequences are LGHNA and YNFKEQ. CDR3 length: 16 amino acids.